This T cell receptor (beta chain) was profiled in a study of blood T cell repertoires in COVID-19. On the study more broadly: Whether acute or convalescent, the COVID-19 samples came from the United States, Italy and Spain.

Using immunoSEQ multiplex PCR, the repertoire was profiled, and TCRdb retains in-frame clones only, with some absent. The sample includes fewer than 350,000 clones, roughly 85% seen only once; the top ten take approximately 1.9%. Germline V gives CDR1 MGHRA, CDR2 YSYEKL. Germline trimming cut 4 bases from V and 6 bases from J; bases unmatched to any gene: 11. This CDR3 contains 16 residues. During the 2 weeks before they entered the study, exposed participants had met someone with a PCR-confirmed or clinician-diagnosed COVID-19 case. This TCR was sampled from a woman aged 30 to 39 who had been exposed to COVID-19. The specimen was PBMCs or T cells enriched from blood (not recorded which). The chain carries TRBV4-1 and TRBJ2-3; TRBD2 aligns across 9 bases. CDR3 residues: CASSPLGLAGYDTQYF. The CDR3 coding sequence is TGCGCCAGCAGCCCACTGGGGCTAGCGGGATACGATACGCAGTATTTT.